These T cell receptor beta chains were read from a single sample in a study of cytomegalovirus exposure and HLA in healthy donors. The method was immunoSEQ multiplex PCR; TCRdb's version includes in-frame clones alone and lacks a portion of them. Seen here are roughly 150,000 clones, 55% to 70% observed once, and the top ten hold around 3%. The sample taken for sequencing was PBMCs. The source is a woman in her 30s in good health and CMV-seropositive. CDR3s include the opening cysteine and the closing phenylalanine or tryptophan. D genes are given only for firm matches. Clone size is stated in some rows and not others, as once, few, many or a class when expanded.

abundance	v_gene	d_gene	j_gene	CDR3nt	CDR3aa
-	TRBV5-1	-	TRBJ2-7	TGCGCCAGCAGCTTGACAGGGTCTACTTCCTACGAGCAGTACTTC	CASSLTGSTSYEQYF
few	TRBV7-2	-	TRBJ1-2	TGTGCCAGCAGCTCAACTGGGACTTCCTATGGCTACACCTTC	CASSSTGTSYGYTF
-	TRBV5-1	-	TRBJ2-1	TGCGCCAGCAGAGTCCGGTCGTACAATGAGCAGTTCTTC	CASRVRSYNEQFF
-	TRBV27	-	TRBJ2-1	TGTGCCAGCAGTTTTAATTCCAGGTACTCCAATGAGCAGTTCTTC	CASSFNSRYSNEQFF
-	TRBV4-1	-	TRBJ1-1	TGCGCCAGCAGCCCTCAGCCAGGGAGGGTGAACACTGAAGCTTTCTTT	CASSPQPGRVNTEAFF
-	TRBV2	-	TRBJ2-3	TGTGCCAGCAGTGAAGTCGGTGCGCAGTATTTT	CASSEVGAQYF
-	TRBV6-6	-	TRBJ1-1	TGTGCCAGCAGGACCGGGAAAACGGAAGCTTTCTTT	CASRTGKTEAFF
once	TRBV28	-	TRBJ1-1	TGTGCCAGCAGTTCACCGACAAACACTGAAGCTTTCTTT	CASSSPTNTEAFF
-	TRBV2	-	TRBJ1-6	TGTGCCAGCACGGTTCAACCGAGGTATTCACCCCTCCACTTT	CASTVQPRYSPLHF
few	TRBV10-3	-	TRBJ2-5	TGTGCCATCAGTGAATATAGGGGGGGCCAAGAGACCCAGTACTTC	CAISEYRGGQETQYF
once	TRBV4-1	TRBD2	TRBJ2-7	TGCGCCAGCAGCCAAGGACTAGCTAAAAGTCCCTACGAGCAGTACTTC	CASSQGLAKSPYEQYF
-	TRBV7-6	TRBD1	TRBJ2-7	TGTGCCAGCAGCCCACAGGGGGGATCCTACGAGCAGTACTTC	CASSPQGGSYEQYF
-	TRBV19	-	TRBJ1-1	TGTGCCAGCAAGACAGTACCGAACACTGAAGCTTTCTTT	CASKTVPNTEAFF
-	TRBV27	TRBD1	TRBJ2-7	TGTGCCAGCAGTTTACGGCCGGGACAGGGATCCTACGAGCAGTACTTC	CASSLRPGQGSYEQYF
few	TRBV4-1	-	TRBJ1-5	TGCGCCAGCAGCCAAGATCTGGGGGGGTTCAATCAGCCCCAGCATTTT	CASSQDLGGFNQPQHF
-	TRBV7-3	-	TRBJ2-3	TGTGCCAGCAGCTTCAGGGAATTAGATACGCAGTATTTT	CASSFRELDTQYF
few	TRBV7-8	-	TRBJ1-2	TGTGCCAGCAGCTTATTCAATGGCTACACCTTC	CASSLFNGYTF
few	TRBV5-1	-	TRBJ1-2	TGCGCCAGCAGCCCATCGGCGGGGGCTTCCGGCTACACCTTC	CASSPSAGASGYTF
-	TRBV5-1	TRBD2	TRBJ2-7	TGCGCCAGCAGCTCCGAAGGTTTGGCTAGCGGGAATAACGAGCAGTACTTC	CASSSEGLASGNNEQYF
-	TRBV27	-	TRBJ2-2	TGTGCCAGCAGGGTGTTCAGCGGGGAGCTGTTTTTT	CASRVFSGELFF
-	TRBV15	-	TRBJ2-1	TGTGCCACCAGCACCTATCGGGAGCATGAGCAGTTCTTC	CATSTYREHEQFF
-	TRBV7-2	-	TRBJ1-5	TGTGCCAGCAGCTTAGTGGGCGCCTCATTCCCCCATTTT	CASSLVGASFPHF
few	TRBV5-8	-	TRBJ1-5	TGTGCCAGCAGCCGACGACTTGATCAGCCCCAGCATTTT	CASSRRLDQPQHF
-	TRBV15	-	TRBJ1-1	TGTGCCACCAGCAGAGATAGGGGAGAAGCTTTCTTT	CATSRDRGEAFF
-	TRBV18	-	TRBJ1-4	TGTGCCAGCTCACCTTTCGCCACGGCAACTAATGAAAAACTGTTTTTT	CASSPFATATNEKLFF